This record covers a single T cell receptor beta chain. The target antigen is unknown. The CDR3 covers 14 residues. Trimming took off 0 bases at V and 1 base at J, with 6 bases between the two ends. From germline, CDR1 is MNHEY and CDR2 SVGAGI. This record comes from a study of a mutant IDH1 vaccine in newly diagnosed glioma. The wider study: Treated patients had a mean age of 40.4 years and a roughly 60% male, roughly 40% female split. Most had both radiotherapy and temozolomide beforehand; others had only one. Study-wide results and caveats: Vaccine-induced immune responses were detected in roughly 92% of patients.

As to time point: baseline, week 1 (first vaccination visit). Treatment defined: pre-vaccination baseline after standard-of-care therapy. Libraries were prepared by immunoSEQ multiplex PCR; TCRdb keeps only in-frame clonotypes and omits some of them. The sample consists of over 20,000 clones, 80% to 95% of them appearing once. This sequence originates from a man in his thirties or forties with glioma. The rearrangement uses TRBV6-5 and TRBJ1-1; D remains unclear. Sequences were derived from PBMCs, sampled from a glioma patient treated with radiotherapy, temozolomide or both. CDR3 protein: CASSYSTGNTEAFF. The CDR3 bases are TGTGCCAGCAGTTACTCGACGGGGAACACTGAAGCTTTCTTT.